Listed below are T cell receptor beta chains from one sample, sequenced in a study of tumor and adjacent non-tumor tissue in lung cancer. TCRdb itself ran the multiplex PCR reads through MiXCR, one entry per CDR3 protein. The table shows approximately 82,000 distinct CDR3 sequences, with over 65% occurring only once. Sequencing input: distant non-tumor lung tissue. The receptor set was obtained from a man aged 70-80 years with non-small cell lung cancer. CDR3s include the opening cysteine and the closing phenylalanine or tryptophan. The D gene is left open where the match is weak. Size is omitted from some rows. Given values are once, few, many or a class for expanded clones.

cdr3_nt,cdr3_aa,d_call,j_call,clone_size,v_call
TGTGCCAGCAGTGTGGACACGGATCTTCTCGAGCAGTACTTC,CASSVDTDLLEQYF,.,TRBJ2-7,.,TRBV10-2
TGTGCCAGCAGTGAGGACTATCGCACAGATACGCAGTATTTT,CASSEDYRTDTQYF,.,TRBJ2-3,few,TRBV2
TGTGCCAGCAGCCTAAGGGGGTCTAGAGGCAGGGCGAAATACGCAGTATTT,CASSLRGSRGRAKYAVF,.,TRBJ2-3,.,TRBV11-3
TGCGCCAGCAGCTTGGTCCCAGGCGTACACACTGAAGCTTTCTTT,CASSLVPGVHTEAFF,.,TRBJ1-1,few,TRBV5-1
TGTGCCAGCAGGGGTACTGGGTACTATCAGCCCCAGTATTTT,CASRGTGYYQPQYF,.,TRBJ2-3,.,TRBV28
TGTGCCAGCAGTTTATCGATAATGAGGGGGACGGAAGTATATGGCTACACATTC,CASSLSIMRGTEVYGYTF,.,TRBJ1-2,.,TRBV27
TGTGCCAGCAGCTTAGATAGCCGTCCGGTTGAGACCCAGTACTTC,CASSLDSRPVETQYF,.,TRBJ2-5,.,TRBV11-3
TGCAACGCTGGTCTGGCGGGGGGAAATGAGCGGTTCTTC,CNAGLAGGNERFF,TRBD2,TRBJ2-1,.,TRBV29-1
TGTGCCAGCACGACAGTCGAAAGACTTAATTCACCCCTCCAATTT,CASTTVERLNSPLQF,.,TRBJ1-6,.,TRBV6-5
TGTGCCAGCAGTGAAGGAGCGGGAGGGCCCGACGAGCAGTACTTC,CASSEGAGGPDEQYF,TRBD2,TRBJ2-7,few,TRBV6-1
TGCAGTGCTAGAGTAGAGTGGGGGGACACAGATACGCAGTATTTT,CSARVEWGDTDTQYF,.,TRBJ2-3,.,TRBV20-1
TGTGCCAGCAGCCGAGGACGGCACGATCAGTACTTC,CASSRGRHDQYF,.,TRBJ2-7,.,TRBV12-3/TRBV12-4
TGTACCAGCAGCTTGGGCAGGAGCACCTACACTGAACAGTTCTTC,CTSSLGRSTYTEQFF,.,TRBJ2-1,.,TRBV11-2
TGTGCCAGCAGAGGCAGGCTCGATGAGCAGTTCTTC,CASRGRLDEQFF,.,TRBJ2-1,.,TRBV6-6
TGTGCCAGCAGCCAAGGAGCCCATAGCGGGGGGCCCACAGATACGCAGTATTTT,CASSQGAHSGGPTDTQYF,TRBD2,TRBJ2-3,.,TRBV14
TGTGCCAGCAGCCAATATCGCCGAACCACAGGTACGCAGTATTTT,CASSQYRRTTGTQYF,.,TRBJ2-3,once,TRBV4-2
TGTGCCAGCAGCCTGGAACAGGTCTCCTACGAGCAATACTTC,CASSLEQVSYEQYF,.,TRBJ2-7,few,TRBV11-2
TGCGCCAGCAGCTTCGCCTATGAACAGTACTTC,CASSFAYEQYF,.,TRBJ2-7,.,TRBV5-1
TGTGCCAGCAGTTTACGCCCCCCCCTAGGGAATATGGTAGATACGCAGTATTTT,CASSLRPPLGNMVDTQYF,.,TRBJ2-3,.,TRBV27
TGTGCCAGCAGCTTCCGGAATAGAACCCTGGGAACTGAAGCTTTCTTT,CASSFRNRTLGTEAFF,.,TRBJ1-1,.,TRBV11-3
TGCAGTGTAACGACAGGGTTTGAGTTAGGGACTGAAGCTTTCTTT,CSVTTGFELGTEAFF,TRBD1,TRBJ1-1,.,TRBV20-1
TGTGTCAGCAGAGGACAGGGTAGGAGTGAAGCTTTCTTT,CVSRGQGRSEAFF,TRBD1,TRBJ1-1,.,TRBV11-3
TGTACCAGCAGCGGGCTAGCGGGAGTGGTGGAGACCCACTATTTC,CTSSGLAGVVETHYF,TRBD2,TRBJ2-5,.,TRBV12-3/TRBV12-4
TGTGTCAGCAGCCACGGGGGACTCTATCAGCCCCAGCATTTT,CVSSHGGLYQPQHF,.,TRBJ1-5,.,TRBV7-9
TGCAGTAGTAGAGATTCCTTGGGGGTAAACACTATATATTTT,CSSRDSLGVNTIYF,.,TRBJ1-3,.,TRBV20-1
TGTGCCAGCAGCCCAGTACGGGGAAATATTGAAAAACTGTTTTTT,CASSPVRGNIEKLFF,.,TRBJ1-4,.,TRBV4-2
TGTGCCAACAGCTTAGATGGCAGGGACGAAACCCAGTACTTC,CANSLDGRDETQYF,.,TRBJ2-5,few,TRBV11-2
TGTAACAGCAGTTCGACGGGACGGAACAATCTGCCCCAGCATTTT,CNSSSTGRNNLPQHF,.,TRBJ1-5,.,TRBV12-3/TRBV12-4
TGTGCCATCAGTTCAGGACAGGGAGAACATGAGCACTTCTTC,CAISSGQGEHEHFF,TRBD1,TRBJ2-1,.,TRBV10-3
TGTGTCAGAAGAAAAAGCGACCATCCGACTAGCGGGCTTCCCCAGGAGACCCAGTACTTC,CVRRKSDHPTSGLPQETQYF,TRBD2,TRBJ2-5,.,TRBV12-3/TRBV12-4
TGTGCCATCAGTAGGTTAGGGAACAATGAAAAACTGTTTTTT,CAISRLGNNEKLFF,.,TRBJ1-4,.,TRBV10-3
TGCGCCAGCAGCCAGACGACAGGGGCCAACACTGAAGCTTTCTTT,CASSQTTGANTEAFF,TRBD1,TRBJ1-1,many,TRBV4-1
TGCGCCAGCGGTCAAGAATTGACGGGGAGGAGGGCCCATGAGCAGTTCTTC,CASGQELTGRRAHEQFF,.,TRBJ2-1,.,TRBV4-3
TGTGCCAGAAGTTGGACAGGGGAATTGGGAAAACTGTTTTTT,CARSWTGELGKLFF,TRBD1,TRBJ1-4,.,TRBV28
TGTGCCAGCAGTTTTAAGGAGACCCAGTACTTC,CASSFKETQYF,.,TRBJ2-5,many,TRBV6-2/TRBV6-3
TGCGCCAGCAGCCAAGGGGGATTTCTCAATGAGCAGTTCTTC,CASSQGGFLNEQFF,.,TRBJ2-1,many,TRBV4-1
TGTTCCAGCAGCCCAAGGGTGCTGAACACTGTAGCCTTCTTT,CSSSPRVLNTVAFF,.,TRBJ1-1,once,TRBV11-3
TGTGCCAGCTTCGTTGGATTGTATGGCTACACATTC,CASFVGLYGYTF,.,TRBJ1-2,.,TRBV6-5
TGTGCCAGCAGTGTAGATGGGGCCAACGTCCTGACTTTC,CASSVDGANVLTF,.,TRBJ2-6,.,TRBV27
TGCAGTGTCGACCCTGAGGGGGCCTACGAGCAGTACTTC,CSVDPEGAYEQYF,.,TRBJ2-7,.,TRBV20-1
TGTGCCAGAGGTTACGCAAACTTCAATTGGACAGGGCCCACCGGGGAGCTGTTTTTT,CARGYANFNWTGPTGELFF,TRBD1,TRBJ2-2,once,TRBV6-6
TGTGCCAGCAGTTACGCAAGCTTCGATTGGACAGGGTCCACCGGGGAGCTGTTTTTT,CASSYASFDWTGSTGELFF,TRBD1,TRBJ2-2,.,TRBV6-6
TGTGCCAGAGGGGCGGGGCTCCATTGGTCTTTC,CARGAGLHWSF,.,TRBJ2-6,.,TRBV6-1
TGTGCCAGCACCCGCAGGGAAGTAACCACAGATACGCAGTATTTT,CASTRREVTTDTQYF,.,TRBJ2-3,.,TRBV11-3
TGTGCCAGCAGTTTCGGGACAGCTAACACCGGGGAGCTGTTTTTT,CASSFGTANTGELFF,TRBD1,TRBJ2-2,.,TRBV27
TGTGCCAGCAGTTCTGGGGCAGGGGGCTCCGGGGCCAACGTCCTGACTTTC,CASSSGAGGSGANVLTF,TRBD1,TRBJ2-6,.,TRBV6-5
TGTGCCAGCAGCTCCACTAGCGGGAGGACCTACAAGCAGTACTTC,CASSSTSGRTYKQYF,TRBD2,TRBJ2-7,.,TRBV12-3/TRBV12-4
TGTGCCAGCAGTTACCTCGGTAGCGAGTACTTC,CASSYLGSEYF,.,TRBJ2-7,.,TRBV6-5
TGCGCCAGCTGCTTGGGCCCGCGAAGTACAGATACTCAGTATTTT,CASCLGPRSTDTQYF,.,TRBJ2-3,.,TRBV5-6
TGCGCCAGCAGCCAGGGCCTGGGACGGTTGGGCATTGAAGCTTTCTTT,CASSQGLGRLGIEAFF,.,TRBJ1-1,.,TRBV4-1
TGTGTCAGCAGATTAAGACTAGCGGGGCCAGATACGCAGTATTTT,CVSRLRLAGPDTQYF,TRBD2,TRBJ2-3,.,TRBV7-8
TGTGCCAGCAGCCAATGTGACGGGAGAACCTCCTACGAGCAGTACTTC,CASSQCDGRTSYEQYF,.,TRBJ2-7,.,TRBV14
TGTGCCAGCATCATAGGGGGCGGCCCCAATAGCAATCAGCCCCAGCATTTT,CASIIGGGPNSNQPQHF,TRBD1,TRBJ1-5,.,TRBV28
TGTGCCATCAGTCCCTACAGGGTTTACGAACAGTACTTC,CAISPYRVYEQYF,.,TRBJ2-7,.,TRBV10-3
TGTGCCAGCAGTCATCCCCATAAACTAGCGGGATCCTACGATGGGCAGTTCTTC,CASSHPHKLAGSYDGQFF,TRBD2,TRBJ2-1,.,TRBV12-3/TRBV12-4
TGCAACGTGCTCCAGACGGGAGCCTATGGCTATACCTTC,CNVLQTGAYGYTF,.,TRBJ1-2,few,TRBV29-1
TGCACCAGCGGTCGTGGGGGATCCCACAATGAGCAGTTCTTC,CTSGRGGSHNEQFF,.,TRBJ2-1,.,TRBV10-1
TGTGCCAGCCTAGGGGACAGGGCGAACGGGGAGCTGTTTTTT,CASLGDRANGELFF,TRBD1,TRBJ2-2,.,TRBV28